This T cell receptor beta chain is from a study of blood T cell repertoires in COVID-19. The overall study: Samples came from the United States, Italy and Spain, spanning acute and convalescent COVID-19. PBMCs, B-cell-depleted T cells, or T cells were the source of the cDNA or gDNA that made up the material.

Original data processing: From reference gene primer amplification, estimates of nucleated cell counts were derived. Produced via immunoSEQ multiplex PCR; TCRdb's table is partial and in-frame only. From that table come the V and J calls and clone size; the DNA was used to work out D and trimming. The repertoire has about 340,000 clones, about 83% of them found once; the top ten carry 2.5% to 3%. The source of this sequence is a man aged 25-40 years with active or convalescent COVID-19. Sequences were obtained from peripheral blood.

The CDR3 is CSVSQGAGNQPQHF. CDR3 DNA sequence: TGCAGCGTGAGCCAGGGGGCCGGTAATCAGCCCCAGCATTTT. The chain links TRBV29-1 to TRBJ1-5, with 8 bases fitting TRBD1. The CDR3 runs 14 residues. V lost 6 bases, J lost 4 bases, and 8 bases stayed unmatched. From germline, CDR1 is SQVTM and CDR2 ANQGSEA.